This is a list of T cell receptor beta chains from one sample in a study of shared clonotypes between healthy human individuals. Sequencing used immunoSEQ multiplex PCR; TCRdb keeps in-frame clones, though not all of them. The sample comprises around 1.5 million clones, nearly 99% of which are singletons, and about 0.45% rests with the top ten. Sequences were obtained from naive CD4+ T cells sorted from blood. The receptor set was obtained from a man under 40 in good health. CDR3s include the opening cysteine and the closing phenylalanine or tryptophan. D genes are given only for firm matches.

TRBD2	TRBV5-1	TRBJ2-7	CASSLRGLARTYEQYF
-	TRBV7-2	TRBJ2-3	CASSLLRGGADTQYF
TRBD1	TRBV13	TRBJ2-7	CASSFRQGTDEQYF
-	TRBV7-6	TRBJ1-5	CASSGRSGTPQHF
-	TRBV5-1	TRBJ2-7	CASSLRSLIRYEQYF
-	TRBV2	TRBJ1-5	CASSVGGLINQPQHF
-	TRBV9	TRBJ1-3	CASSALSSGNTIYF
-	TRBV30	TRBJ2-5	CAWSVGQETQYF
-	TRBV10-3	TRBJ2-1	CAIKVRDHHNEQFF
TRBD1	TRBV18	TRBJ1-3	CASSLTGARGNTIYF
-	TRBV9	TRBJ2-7	CASSVGRAGYEQYF
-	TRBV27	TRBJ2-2	CASSLIGTGELFF
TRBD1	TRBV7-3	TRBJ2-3	CASSLQTGSTDTQYF
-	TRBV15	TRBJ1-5	CATSRERQGNQPQHF
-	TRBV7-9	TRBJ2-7	CASSSRAPGHEQYF
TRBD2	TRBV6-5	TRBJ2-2	CASSSGLAGAGELFF
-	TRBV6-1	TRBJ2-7	CASRTGTSMYEQYF